This TCR beta chain was documented in a study of T cells expressing NK-cell markers. Study-wide context: The study sequenced eight donors, seven HCMV-seropositive and one seronegative.

Making the TCR beta cDNA relied on 5'RACE template switching with UMIs. TCRdb re-called the 5' RACE reads, yielding one record per CDR3 amino acid sequence without DNA. The sample has approximately 150,000 distinct CDR3 sequences. This CDR3 comprises 15 residues. Germline CDR1 is DFQATT and CDR2 is SNEGSKA (reference sequence). This TCR was sampled from a woman aged 18-69 years in good health. The material sequenced was blood T cells: a sorted CD56 or NKG2C T cell subset, CD4+ or CD8+ T cells, or bulk PBMC T cells (not recorded which). The chain links TRBV20-1 to TRBJ2-7; TCRdb selects TRBD1, and the lack of DNA leaves this call unchecked. CDR3 residues: CSARGSRPGSYEQYF.